These 5 T cell receptor beta chains came from one sample sequenced in a study of shared clonotypes between healthy human individuals. Naive-designated CD8 cells lacked CD45RO, were positively enriched for CCR7, and omitted terminally differentiated effector memory CD45RA+ cells. Assay: immunoSEQ multiplex PCR; the TCRdb copy retains only in-frame clones and omits some. The profile shows about 2.1 million clones, over 85% of them singletons. The specimen was naive CD8+ T cells from PBMCs. These receptors all come from a man aged 18 to 30 in good health. Some clones in this sample may be carry-over from other donors' samples.

For this clone: Other DNA sequences in this sample translate to the same CDR3. This chain links TRBV6-1 with TRBJ1-1; D is unresolved. The ends were cut back, 6 bases at V and 3 bases at J, with 14 bases in the middle. Looked up from germline, CDR1 is MNHNS and CDR2 is SASEGT. The CDR3 length is 14 residues. The CDR3 here is CASRETGGDTEAFF. The CDR3 DNA reads as TGTGCCAGCAGAGAAACGGGCGGCGACACTGAAGCTTTCTTT.

The chain couples TRBV6-5 to TRBJ2-2, with D perhaps TRBD1 (5 bases). The CDR3 loop spans 13 amino acids. V gave up 2 bases and J gave up 6 bases, with 7 bases separating them. Germline V gives CDR1 MNHEY, CDR2 SVGAGI. CDR3 region: CASSYIGAGELFF. CDR3 nucleotides: TGTGCCAGCAGTTACATAGGGGCCGGGGAGCTGTTTTTT.

The gene calls are TRBV9 and TRBJ2-2, with a possible D match to TRBD2 (6 bases). The V gene lost 0 bases and the J gene lost 7 bases, with 16 bases spanning the gap. The CDR3 consists of 16 residues. CDR1 and CDR2 from the germline V gene are SGDLS and YYNGEE. Here the CDR3 reads CASSVVAEGGIGELFF. CDR3 DNA sequence: TGTGCCAGCAGCGTAGTGGCGGAGGGAGGTATCGGGGAGCTGTTTTTT.

The rearrangement uses TRBV7-9 and TRBJ1-1, with TRBD1 matching over 7 bases. Germline CDR1 SEHNR, CDR2 FQNEAQ (reference sequence). V trimming: 1 base; J trimming: 3 bases; junction bases outside the gene matches: 5. The CDR3 extends over 15 amino acids. DNA of the CDR3: TGTGCCAGCAGCTTAGAAGACAGGGAGGACACTGAAGCTTTCTTT. Translated: CASSLEDREDTEAFF.

This clone was counted a few times. This sequence joins TRBV11-2 and TRBJ1-4; tentatively, D is TRBD1 (5 bases). CDR1 SGHAT and CDR2 FQNNGV come from the germline V gene. CDR3 length: 16 residues. With 1 base removed from V and 7 bases from J, the gap between germline ends came to 16 bases. For the CDR3, the DNA is TGTGCCAGCAGCTTAGTGCTGGGCGGGGGAAGTGAAAAACTGTTTTTT. Its translation is CASSLVLGGGSEKLFF.